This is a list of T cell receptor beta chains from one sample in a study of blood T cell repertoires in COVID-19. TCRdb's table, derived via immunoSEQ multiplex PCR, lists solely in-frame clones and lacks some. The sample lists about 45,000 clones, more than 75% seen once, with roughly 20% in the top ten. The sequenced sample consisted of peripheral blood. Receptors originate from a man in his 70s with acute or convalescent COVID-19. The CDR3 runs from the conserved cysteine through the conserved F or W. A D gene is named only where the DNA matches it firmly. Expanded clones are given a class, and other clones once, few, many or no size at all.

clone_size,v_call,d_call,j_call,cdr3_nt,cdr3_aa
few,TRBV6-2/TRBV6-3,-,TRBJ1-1,TGTGCCAGCAGCATCGGGACAACCGTTGAAGCTTTCTTT,CASSIGTTVEAFF
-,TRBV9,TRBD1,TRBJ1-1,TGTGCCAGCAGCGTAGATAACAGGGGGCCGGACACTGAAGCTTTCTTT,CASSVDNRGPDTEAFF
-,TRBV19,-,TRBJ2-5,TGTGCCAGTAGCACGGGTAGGGCGGGACAAGAGACCCAGTACTTC,CASSTGRAGQETQYF
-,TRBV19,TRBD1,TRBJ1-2,TGTGCCAGTAGTCACGGGGGACAGGGGGAGTCCCTTGCAGGCTACACCTTC,CASSHGGQGESLAGYTF
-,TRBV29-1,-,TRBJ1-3,TGCAGCGTTGACAGAATGGCTGGAAACACCATATATTTT,CSVDRMAGNTIYF
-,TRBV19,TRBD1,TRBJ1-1,TGTGCCAGTAGTTCTCTCAGGACAGGCTCTTACGCTGAAGCTTTCTTT,CASSSLRTGSYAEAFF
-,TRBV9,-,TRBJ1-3,TGTGCCAGCAGCGCCCCGGCGGGCTTCGGAGGGTCTGGAAACACCATATATTTT,CASSAPAGFGGSGNTIYF
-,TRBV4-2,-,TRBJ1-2,TGTGCCAGCAGCCAAGAAGGGAGGGGGACTAACTATGGCTACACCTTC,CASSQEGRGTNYGYTF
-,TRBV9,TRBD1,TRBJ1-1,TGTGCCAGCAGCGCAGACAGGGGGATCGGTGAAGCTTTCTTT,CASSADRGIGEAFF
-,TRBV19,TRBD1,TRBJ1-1,TGTGCCAGTAGATTCAGACAGGGCAGACTGAACACTGAAGCTTTCTTT,CASRFRQGRLNTEAFF
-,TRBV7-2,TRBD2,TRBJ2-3,TGTGCCAGCAGCCCGGTGACTAGCGGGGGGCCGCGCCATACGCAGTATTTT,CASSPVTSGGPRHTQYF
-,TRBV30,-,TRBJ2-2,TGTGCCTGGAGTTGGCTCGGGGAGCTGTTTTTT,CAWSWLGELFF
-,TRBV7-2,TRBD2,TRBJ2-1,TGTGCCAGCAGCTCCCAAGCGGGGGGGCTCAGAGAGCAGTTCTTC,CASSSQAGGLREQFF
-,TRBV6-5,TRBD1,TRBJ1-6,TGTGCCAGCACCACCTCCGGGACAGGGGGCCCCCCCCTCCACTTT,CASTTSGTGGPPLHF
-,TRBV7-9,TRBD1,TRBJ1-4,TGTGCCAGCAGCCGGGGACAGGGGCGTGAAAAACTGTTTTTT,CASSRGQGREKLFF
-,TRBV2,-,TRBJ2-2,TGTGCCAGCACCCAGGGAACGAACACCGGGGAGCTGTTTTTT,CASTQGTNTGELFF
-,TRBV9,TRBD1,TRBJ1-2,TGTGCCAGCAGCGAGACAGGGCGGGGTTCTTCGGTCGATGGCTACACCTTC,CASSETGRGSSVDGYTF
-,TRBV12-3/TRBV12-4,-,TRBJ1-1,TGTGCCAGCAGTTTATTTCAGGAAACTGAAGCTTTCTTT,CASSLFQETEAFF
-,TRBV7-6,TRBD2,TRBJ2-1,TGTGCCAGCAGCTTAACGGTTAGCGGGGGGTCCAATGAGCAGTTCTTC,CASSLTVSGGSNEQFF
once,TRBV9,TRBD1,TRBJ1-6,TGTGCCAGCAGCCCCCAGACAGGGCCTAATTCACCCCTCCACTTT,CASSPQTGPNSPLHF
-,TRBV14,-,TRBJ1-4,TGTGCCAGCAGCCAGCCAGGGTTGGAAAAACTGTTTTTT,CASSQPGLEKLFF
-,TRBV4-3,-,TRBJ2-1,TGCGCCAGCGCTCTCGACAGTGTCAATGAGCAGTTCTTC,CASALDSVNEQFF
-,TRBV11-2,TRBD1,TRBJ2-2,TGTGCCAGCAGCTTAGGGGCAGGGGGAACCACCGGGGAGCTGTTTTTT,CASSLGAGGTTGELFF
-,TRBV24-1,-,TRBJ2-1,TGTGCCACCAGTGATTCAGGGGCCCTCGACAATGAGCAGTTCTTC,CATSDSGALDNEQFF
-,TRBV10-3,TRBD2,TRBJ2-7,TGTGCCATCAAGGGGGCTAGCGGGGGGTACGAGCAGTACTTC,CAIKGASGGYEQYF
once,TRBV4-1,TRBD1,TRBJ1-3,TGCGCCAGCAGCCAACTACTCCAGGGGGCGACTGGAAACACCATATATTTT,CASSQLLQGATGNTIYF
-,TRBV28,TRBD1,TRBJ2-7,TGTGCCAGCAGTTTAGCCGGGACAGGGCACCACGAGCAGTACTTC,CASSLAGTGHHEQYF
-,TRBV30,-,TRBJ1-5,TGTGCCTGGAGTGTACAGTCAAGCAATCAGCCCCAGCATTTT,CAWSVQSSNQPQHF
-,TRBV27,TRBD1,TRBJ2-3,TGTGCCAGCAGTGGACGGACAGGGCGCCCCGATACGCAGTATTTT,CASSGRTGRPDTQYF
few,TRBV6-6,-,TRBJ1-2,TGTGCCAGCAGCTTTAACTATGGCTACACCTTC,CASSFNYGYTF
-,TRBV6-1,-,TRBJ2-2,TGTGCCAGCAGTGACAGGGTTAGGACCGGGGAGCTGTTTTTT,CASSDRVRTGELFF
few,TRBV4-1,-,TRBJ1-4,TGCGCCAGCAGCCAAAGCTCGGTGGGGCTAACTAATGAAAAACTGTTTTTT,CASSQSSVGLTNEKLFF
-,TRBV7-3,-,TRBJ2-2,TGTGCCAGCAGCTTCGGGGGTCTCGACACCGGGGAGCTGTTTTTT,CASSFGGLDTGELFF
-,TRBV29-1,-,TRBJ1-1,TGCAGCGTTTCCTGGTCGGGAGACACTGAAGCTTTCTTT,CSVSWSGDTEAFF
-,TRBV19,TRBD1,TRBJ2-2,TGTGCCAGTAAGGGGGCGAAACCGAACACCGGGGAGCTGTTTTTT,CASKGAKPNTGELFF
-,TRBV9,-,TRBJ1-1,TGTGCCAGCAGCGGCGAGGTGGTTTCTGGTGAAGCTTTCTTT,CASSGEVVSGEAFF
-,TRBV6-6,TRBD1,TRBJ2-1,TGTGCCAGCGGTCGGGACAGCTCGGCCTACAATGAGCAGTTCTTC,CASGRDSSAYNEQFF
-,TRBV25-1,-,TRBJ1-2,TGTGCCAGCAGTGAATCAAGGGGCCATGGCTACACCTTC,CASSESRGHGYTF
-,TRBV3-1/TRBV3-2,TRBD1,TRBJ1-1,TGTGCCAGCAGCCATACCACAGGGGCGGACACTGAAGCTTTCTTT,CASSHTTGADTEAFF
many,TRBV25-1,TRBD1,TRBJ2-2,TGTGCCAGCAGATACAGGGGCACCGGGGAGCTGTTTTTT,CASRYRGTGELFF